Presented here are 3 T cell receptor beta chains from one specimen sequenced in a study of patients and donors after allogeneic stem cell transplantation (dated by TCRdb to the early 2020s). Library preparation used RT-PCR. Reads for this sample came from a NextSeq 550. TCRdb itself trimmed the public reads at Q25 with fastp, ran MiXCR and retained productive beta chains. Each CDR3 protein appears once, grouped with its most common genes and DNA. The sample has some 880,000 distinct CDR3 sequences on record, approximately 18% of them singletons. About 6% of the sample is held by the ten biggest clonotypes. Sequenced sample: blood, either unsorted or a sorted T cell fraction (not recorded which). These receptors all stem from a human donor who was either an allogeneic HSCT recipient or a stem cell or donor lymphocyte infusion donor (not recorded which). It is not recorded whose cells these are; they may come from a transplant donor.

This clonotype was observed at least ten times. The chain is built from TRBV12-3 or TRBV12-4 and TRBJ1-1; 10 bases are shared with TRBD1. The CDR3 is made up of 19 amino acids. With 4 bases clipped from V and 0 bases from J, the junction kept 14 bases outside the gene matches. The CDR3 loop is CASSSYGTGDAPMNTEAFF. The CDR3 coding sequence is TGTGCCAGCAGTTCTTACGGGACAGGGGACGCGCCTATGAACACTGAAGCTTTCTTT.

This clonotype showed up many times. The chain has TRBV5-1 and TRBJ2-3; no clear D. The CDR3 runs to 14 residues. V shed 1 base and J shed 1 base, with 7 bases lying between them. The germline V gene encodes CDR1 SGHRS and CDR2 YFSETQ. The CDR3 sequence is CASSLIRRTDTQYF. The CDR3 nucleotides are TGCGCCAGCAGCTTGATCCGCCGCACAGATACGCAGTATTTT.

This clonotype was counted between two and nine times. The chain joins TRBV7-9 to TRBJ2-1, with TRBD1 identical over 9 bases. The CDR3 totals 16 residues. CDR1 is SEHNR and CDR2 is FQNEAQ in the germline V gene (reference sequence). Losses at the gene ends were 5 bases for V and 0 bases for J; bases not matched to a gene: 5. CDR3 sequence: CASSRGQGSSYNEQFF. In DNA form, the CDR3 reads TGTGCCAGCAGCCGAGGACAGGGGAGCTCCTACAATGAGCAGTTCTTC.